These 25 T cell receptor beta chains share one sample of origin, sequenced in a study of read filtering for tumor transcriptome and immune sequencing. From approximately 430 ng of RNA, a library with molecular barcoded alpha/delta and beta/gamma adaptors was made. In TCRdb, the reads were re-called with MiXCR into one record per CDR3 protein. Among around 130,000 distinct CDR3 sequences, around 13% were seen once, and the ten largest hold more than 9.5%. The sequenced sample consisted of a population of CD138-negative cells sorted from bone marrow. Receptors originate from a donor at least 40 years old with multiple myeloma.

This clonotype appeared many times. The chain's CDR3 is CASSSTVVTGELFF. For the CDR3, the DNA is TGTGCCAGCAGCTCGACAGTGGTCACCGGGGAGCTGTTTTTT. This chain joins TRBV7-9 and TRBJ2-2; possibly TRBD1 for D (5 bases). Germline CDR1 and CDR2: SEHNR and FQNEAQ (reference sequence). V shed 4 bases and J shed 4 bases, with 10 bases lying between them. The CDR3 is made up of 14 amino acids.

This clonotype has more than one count but fewer than ten. The CDR3 does not close with the conserved phenylalanine or tryptophan, likely indicating a read error. The rearrangement links TRBV29-1 to TRBJ2-5; D is unclear. V lost 0 bases to trimming and J lost 2 bases, with 10 bases between them. Germline V gene lookup returns CDR1 SQVTM and CDR2 ANQGSEA. The CDR3 length is 14 residues. For the CDR3, the DNA is TGCAGCGTTGAAGAAGTGGGCGGTCAAGAGACCCAGTACTTA. Protein sequence: CSVEEVGGQETQYL.

In its sample, this clonotype was seen many times. J is TRBJ2-2 and V is TRBV30; no definite D call. Trimming pared 5 bases from V and 2 bases from J, leaving 12 bases between. The CDR3 loop spans 14 amino acids. The germline CDR1 and CDR2 sequences are GTSNPN and SVGIG (reference sequence). This CDR3 reads CAWERLPNTGELFF. The CDR3 DNA is TGTGCCTGGGAACGACTGCCAAACACCGGGGAGCTGTTTTTT.

The chain uses TRBV7-9 and TRBJ2-1; TRBD2 matches at 11 bases. Trimming took 3 bases from V and 8 from J; bases not matched to a gene: 6. The CDR3 consists of 15 residues. Per the germline V gene, CDR1 is SEHNR and CDR2 is FQNEAQ (reference sequence). CDR3 in amino acids: CASSFYLAGGHEQFF. The CDR3 nucleotides read TGTGCCAGCAGCTTTTATCTAGCGGGAGGTCATGAGCAGTTCTTC.

This clonotype has a count of ten or more. The V call is TRBV4-2, the J call TRBJ2-2, with D unclear. Germline CDR1 is LGHNA and CDR2 is YNFKEQ. The CDR3 extends over 13 amino acids. Deletions cut 4 bases from V and 7 bases from J, with 10 bases between. CDR3: CASSPLSDGELFF. The CDR3, as DNA: TGTGCCAGCAGCCCCCTTTCGGACGGGGAGCTGTTTTTT.

The CDR3 is CASSLGTSGITYEQYF. The DNA for the CDR3 is TGCGCCAGCAGCTTGGGGACTAGCGGGATCACCTACGAGCAGTACTTC. The chain combines TRBV5-1 with TRBJ2-7, with 12 bases identical to TRBD2. The CDR3 is made up of 16 amino acids. Germline V gene data show CDR1 as SGHRS and CDR2 as YFSETQ. With 0 bases clipped from V and 2 bases from J, the junction kept 3 bases outside the gene matches.

The chain couples TRBV2 to TRBJ1-4; the match to TRBD1 covers 7 bases. Trimming removed 5 bases from V and 7 bases from J; junction bases left unmatched: 7. The germline V gene encodes CDR1 SNHLY and CDR2 FYNNEI. This CDR3 region has 14 residues. CDR3 protein: CASSYDRAVEKLFF. The DNA of the CDR3 is TGTGCCAGCAGTTACGACAGGGCAGTTGAAAAACTGTTTTTT.

This clonotype occurred many times. The chain couples TRBV7-2 to TRBJ2-2; D is unclear. Germline-derived CDR1 and CDR2 are SGHTA and FQGNSA. The CDR3 sequence is 16 residues long. V lost 1 base and J lost 6, with 15 bases in between. CDR3 in amino acids: CASSLGRRSHPGELFF. Here the CDR3 DNA reads TGTGCCAGCAGCTTAGGTCGAAGAAGTCACCCCGGGGAGCTGTTTTTT.

This sequence joins TRBV5-1 and TRBJ2-1, with D possibly TRBD1 on 5 matching bases. V was clipped by 6 bases and J by 6 bases, with 19 bases between them. CDR1 is SGHRS, CDR2 YFSETQ, per germline. The CDR3 has 15 residues. The CDR3 loop reads CASKQEPSRVNEQFF. As DNA, the CDR3 is TGCGCCAGCAAACAGGAGCCAAGCCGGGTCAATGAGCAGTTCTTC.

This clonotype was recorded many times. The J gene is TRBJ2-3, the V gene TRBV28, with D unclear. Between the trimmed V and J ends, which lost 10 bases and 2 bases, there was a span of 7 bases. This CDR3 contains 11 residues. Per the germline V gene, CDR1 is MDHEN and CDR2 is SYDVKM. CDR3 protein: CATILTDTQYF. The CDR3 DNA reads TGTGCCACCATCCTCACAGATACGCAGTATTTT.

About this clonotype: This may be a read error: a much more frequent sequence differs by one nucleotide. V gene TRBV9 combines with J gene TRBJ2-1, with D hard to call. CDR3 length: 14 amino acids. The V gene's germline CDR1 is SGDLS and CDR2 YYNGEE. The CDR3 bases are TGTGCCAGCAGATCTTTGAGCTCCTACAATGGGCAGTTCTTC. This gives the protein CASRSLSSYNGQFF.

This clonotype showed up just a few times. The CDR3 carries no conserved terminal phenylalanine or tryptophan, so it likely arises from a read error. This chain connects TRBV7-3 to TRBJ2-3; D unresolved. Trimming took off 0 bases at V and 4 bases at J, with 11 bases between the two ends. Germline V CDR1 and CDR2: SGHTA, FQGTGA. The CDR3 totals 15 residues. CDR3 sequence (DNA): TGTGCCAGCAGCTTAACGGCTCGAGAGGCAGATACGCAGTATCTT. Protein product: CASSLTAREADTQYL.

This clonotype was seen ten or more times. The chain uses TRBV29-1 and TRBJ2-2; D ambiguous. This CDR3 region has 14 residues. V lost 4 bases to trimming and J lost 5 bases, with 14 bases between them. The germline gives CDR1 SQVTM, CDR2 ANQGSEA. The CDR3 DNA reads TGCAGCGTTGGTTGGCAGGCGGTTACCGGGGAGCTGTTTTTT. Protein: CSVGWQAVTGELFF.

This clonotype was seen many times. V is TRBV3-1 and J is TRBJ2-4; D might be TRBD2 (6 bases). CDR1 is LGHDT, CDR2 YNNKEL, per germline (reference sequence). The CDR3 is 14 amino acids. V shed 5 bases and J shed 7 bases, with 15 bases lying between them. CDR3 sequence: CASSIAAGSNIQYF. The DNA for the CDR3 is TGTGCCAGCAGCATCGCTGCGGGGAGCAACATTCAGTACTTC.

This clonotype was found many times. V is TRBV29-1 and J is TRBJ1-1, with D hard to call. The V gene's germline CDR1 is SQVTM and CDR2 ANQGSEA. The V gene lost 0 bases and the J gene lost 1 base, with 6 bases spanning the gap. The CDR3 covers 13 residues. CDR3 in DNA: TGCAGCGTTGAAGATCCCAGGAACACTGAAGCTTTCTTT. Protein sequence: CSVEDPRNTEAFF. Based on the CDR3 plus reference TRBV29-1 and TRBJ1-1, the full variable domain is SAVISQKPSRDICQRGTSLTIQCQVDSQVTMMFWYRQQPGQSLTLIATANQGSEATYESGFVIDKFPISRPNLTFSTLTVSNMSPEDSSIYLCSVEDPRNTEAFFGQGTRLTVV.

Many counts were recorded for this clonotype. The chain uses TRBV7-9 and TRBJ2-1; 7 bases match TRBD2. This CDR3 comprises 15 residues. CDR1 is SEHNR, CDR2 FQNEAQ, per germline (reference sequence). V shed 1 base and J 3 bases; nucleotides not matched to a gene: 3. CDR3 coding DNA: TGTGCCAGCAGCTTAGGGCTAGCGGACTACAATGAGCAGTTCTTC. It codes for CASSLGLADYNEQFF.

This clonotype was seen many times. The chain couples TRBV5-1 to TRBJ1-1; TRBD1 agrees at 7 bases. This CDR3 contains 11 residues. With V trimmed by 5 bases and J by 10 bases, 5 bases remained unmatched. Germline V CDR1 and CDR2: SGHRS, YFSETQ. CDR3 sequence (DNA): TGCGCCAGCAGTCAGGGGGGTGTAGCTTTCTTT. It encodes CASSQGGVAFF.

The sample holds many counts of this clonotype. The rearrangement links TRBV10-3 to TRBJ1-1, with 10 bases identical to TRBD1. This CDR3 spans 13 amino acids. The germline V gene has CDR1 ENHRY and CDR2 SYGVKD. J was trimmed by 3 bases and V by 8 bases; bases with no gene match: 3. CDR3 in amino acids: CAILGQGDTEAFF. The CDR3 DNA reads TGTGCCATCCTCGGACAGGGGGACACTGAAGCTTTCTTT.

This clonotype was seen at least ten times. V usage is TRBV6-6 and J usage is TRBJ1-1; TRBD1 might be the D (5 bases). The CDR3 runs 17 residues. The germline V gene has CDR1 MNHNY and CDR2 SVGAGI (reference sequence). V lost 6 bases and J lost 0, with 20 bases in between. The CDR3 DNA reads TGTGCCAGCAGCTCCCCCCCGGGACGGGAAGTGAACACTGAAGCTTTCTTT. Translated: CASSSPPGREVNTEAFF.

This clonotype occurred many times. V gene TRBV6-6 combines with J gene TRBJ2-3, with D possibly called TRBD1 or TRBD2 (5 bases each). V was pared by 5 bases and J by 3 bases, with 21 bases between. This CDR3 has 17 amino acids. The germline CDR1 and CDR2 sequences are MNHNY and SVGAGI (reference sequence). DNA of the CDR3: TGTGCCAGCAGTACTCCCCCACCTGGCAGGGAGACAGATACGCAGTATTTT. It is translated as CASSTPPPGRETDTQYF.

This clonotype occurred many times. An end of the junction does not agree with germline; a read error may underlie this. This CDR3 reads CSARDQGFSGSYDEQFF. For the CDR3, the DNA is TGCAGTGCTAGAGATCAAGGCTTCTCAGGGTCCTACGATGAGCAGTTCTTC. This sequence joins TRBV20-1 and TRBJ2-1, with D perhaps matching TRBD1 (5 bases). The V gene's germline CDR1 is DFQATT and CDR2 SNEGSKA (reference sequence). The CDR3 runs 17 residues.

This clonotype occurred many times. V usage is TRBV28 and J usage is TRBJ1-1; D may be TRBD1 (5 bases). Per germline, CDR1 MDHEN and CDR2 SYDVKM. Trimming left V 6 bases short and J 3 bases short, with 8 bases between. The CDR3 totals 12 residues. The CDR3 reads CASRQVDTEAFF. The CDR3 DNA reads TGTGCCAGCAGACAGGTTGACACTGAAGCTTTCTTT.

This clonotype was detected many times. The genes are TRBV7-9 and TRBJ2-5; 9 positions agree with TRBD2. Germline CDR1 reads SEHNR; CDR2 reads FQNEAQ (reference sequence). The V and J ends lost 5 bases and 1 base, in that order; junction bases with no gene match: 11. This CDR3 region has 17 residues. In DNA, the CDR3 is TGTGCCAGCAGCACCTCTGTCCTAGCGGGGTTCCAAGAGACCCAGTACTTC. This encodes CASSTSVLAGFQETQYF.

In this sample, this clonotype turned up many times. The genes are TRBV28 and TRBJ2-1; D might be TRBD1 (6 bases). The CDR3 covers 15 residues. CDR1 MDHEN and CDR2 SYDVKM come from the germline V gene. V was trimmed by 2 bases and J by 8 bases, leaving 16 bases between them. DNA of the CDR3: TGTGCCAGCAGTTTAGAGGGGGTGGGGTTGGATGAGCAGTTCTTC. Protein sequence: CASSLEGVGLDEQFF.

This clonotype was found many times. This sequence joins TRBV27 and TRBJ2-5; 7 nucleotides agree with TRBD2. V trimming: 6 bases; J trimming: 3 bases; junction bases outside the gene matches: 22. CDR1 MNHEY and CDR2 SMNVEV come from the germline V gene (reference sequence). The CDR3 is 19 amino acids. DNA for the CDR3: TGTGCCAGCAGACCCCCGGTCAGCAGTTTTCCTAGCGGAAAAGAGACCCAGTACTTC. Amino acid sequence: CASRPPVSSFPSGKETQYF.